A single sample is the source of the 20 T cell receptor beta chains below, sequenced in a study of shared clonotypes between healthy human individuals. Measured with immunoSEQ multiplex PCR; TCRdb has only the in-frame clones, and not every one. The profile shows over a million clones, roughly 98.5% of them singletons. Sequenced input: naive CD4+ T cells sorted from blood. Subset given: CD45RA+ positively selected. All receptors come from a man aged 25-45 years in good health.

In DNA form, the CDR3 reads TGCGCCAGCAGCCCAGGGCCAGGGACCAATCAGCCCCAGCATTTT. This encodes CASSPGPGTNQPQHF. The rearrangement uses TRBV4-1 and TRBJ1-5, with D perhaps TRBD1 (5 bases). There are 15 residues in the CDR3. CDR1 is MGHRA, CDR2 YSYEKL, per germline. Trimming cost V 4 bases and J 3 bases, with 13 bases left between them.

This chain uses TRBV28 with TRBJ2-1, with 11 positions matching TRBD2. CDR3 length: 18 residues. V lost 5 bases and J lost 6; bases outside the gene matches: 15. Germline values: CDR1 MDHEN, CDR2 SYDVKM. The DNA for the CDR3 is TGTGCCAGCAGTGACTGGGGGCCGGGACTAGCGGTCCCCAATGAGCAGTTCTTC. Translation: CASSDWGPGLAVPNEQFF.

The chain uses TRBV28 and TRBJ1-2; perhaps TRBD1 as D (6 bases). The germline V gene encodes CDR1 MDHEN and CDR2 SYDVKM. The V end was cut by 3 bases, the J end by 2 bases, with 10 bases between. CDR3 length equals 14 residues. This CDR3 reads CASSFRGGNYGYTF. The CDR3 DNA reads TGTGCCAGCAGTTTCAGAGGGGGAAACTATGGCTACACCTTC.

Here the CDR3 DNA reads TGTGCCAGTAGTATCCCCCCGGCTCTTTTACCCCAGCATTTT. Translating gives CASSIPPALLPQHF. J is TRBJ1-5 and V is TRBV19; D is unclear. CDR1 and CDR2 from the germline V gene are LNHDA and SQIVND (reference sequence). Trimming took 3 bases from V and 10 from J, leaving 16 bases between them. The CDR3 is made up of 14 amino acids.

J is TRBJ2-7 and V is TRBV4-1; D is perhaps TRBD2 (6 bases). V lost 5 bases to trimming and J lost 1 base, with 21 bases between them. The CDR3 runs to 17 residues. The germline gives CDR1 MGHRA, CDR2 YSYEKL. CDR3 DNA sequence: TGCGCCAGCAGCGAATCCAAGGATCTAGGGACTTCCTACGAGCAGTACTTC. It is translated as CASSESKDLGTSYEQYF.

The CDR3 DNA reads TGTGCCAGCAGTGACTCTATGGTCCACGGTGAGCAGTTCTTC. Translation: CASSDSMVHGEQFF. V gene TRBV6-4 combines with J gene TRBJ2-1; the D is unclear. V was clipped by 0 bases and J by 9 bases, with 12 bases between them. Per the germline V gene, CDR1 is MRHNA and CDR2 is SNTAGT. CDR3 length: 14 residues.

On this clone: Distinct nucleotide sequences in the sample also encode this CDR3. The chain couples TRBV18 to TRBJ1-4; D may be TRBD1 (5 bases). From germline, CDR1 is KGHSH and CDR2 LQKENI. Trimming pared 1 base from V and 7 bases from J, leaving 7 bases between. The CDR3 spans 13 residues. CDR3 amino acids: CASSPRDSEKLFF. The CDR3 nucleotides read TGTGCCAGCTCACCACGAGACAGTGAAAAACTGTTTTTT.

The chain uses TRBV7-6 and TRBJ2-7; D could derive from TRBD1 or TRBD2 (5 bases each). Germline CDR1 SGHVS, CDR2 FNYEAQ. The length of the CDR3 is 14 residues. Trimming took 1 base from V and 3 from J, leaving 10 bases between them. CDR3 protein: CASSLEGEHYEQYF. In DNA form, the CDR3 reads TGTGCCAGCAGCTTAGAAGGGGAGCACTACGAGCAGTACTTC. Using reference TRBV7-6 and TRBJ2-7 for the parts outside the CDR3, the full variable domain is GAGVSQSPRYKVTKRGQDVALRCDPISGHVSLYWYRQALGQGPEFLTYFNYEAQQDKSGLPNDRFSAERPEGSISTLTIQRTEQRDSAMYRCASSLEGEHYEQYFGPGTRLTVT.

CDR3 sequence: CASRVGANTEAFF. In DNA form, the CDR3 reads TGTGCCAGCAGGGTCGGGGCGAACACTGAAGCTTTCTTT. The chain couples TRBV2 to TRBJ1-1; D might be TRBD1 (5 bases). This CDR3 contains 13 residues. Germline CDR1 reads SNHLY; CDR2 reads FYNNEI. V was shortened by 6 bases and J by 1 base, with 9 bases between the two germline ends.

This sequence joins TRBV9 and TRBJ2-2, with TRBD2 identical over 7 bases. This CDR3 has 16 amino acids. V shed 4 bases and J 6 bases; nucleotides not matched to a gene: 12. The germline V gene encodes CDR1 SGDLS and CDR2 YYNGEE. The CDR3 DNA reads TGTGCCAGCAGCTTACGGGGAGGGATTAACGCCGGGGAGCTGTTTTTT. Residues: CASSLRGGINAGELFF.

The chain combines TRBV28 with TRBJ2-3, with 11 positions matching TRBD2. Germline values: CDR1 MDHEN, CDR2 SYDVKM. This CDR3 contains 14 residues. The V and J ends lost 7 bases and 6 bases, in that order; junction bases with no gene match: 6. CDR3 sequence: CASITSGSVDTQYF. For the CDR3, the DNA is TGTGCCAGCATCACTAGCGGGAGTGTTGATACGCAGTATTTT.

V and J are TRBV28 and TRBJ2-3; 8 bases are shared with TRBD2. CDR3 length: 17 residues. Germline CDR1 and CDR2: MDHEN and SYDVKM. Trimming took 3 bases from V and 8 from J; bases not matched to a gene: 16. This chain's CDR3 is CASSLAGGRSPWATQYF. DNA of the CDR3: TGTGCCAGCAGTTTGGCGGGGGGACGGTCGCCGTGGGCTACGCAGTATTTT.

The CDR3 nucleotides are TGTGCCAGCTCACCCTTGAGACAGGGGGACGGAGGAAACACCATATATTTT. This gives the protein CASSPLRQGDGGNTIYF. This rearrangement joins TRBV18 to TRBJ1-3; 9 bases fit TRBD1. This CDR3 comprises 17 residues. Germline V gives CDR1 KGHSH, CDR2 LQKENI. Germline trimming cut 3 bases from V and 4 bases from J; bases unmatched to any gene: 10.

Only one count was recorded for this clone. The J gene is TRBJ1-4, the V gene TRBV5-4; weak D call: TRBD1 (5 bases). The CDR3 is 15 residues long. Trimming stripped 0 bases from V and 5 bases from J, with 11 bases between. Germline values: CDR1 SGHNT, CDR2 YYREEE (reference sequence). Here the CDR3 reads CASSLAFGANEKLFF. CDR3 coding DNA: TGTGCCAGCAGCTTGGCATTCGGGGCGAATGAAAAACTGTTTTTT. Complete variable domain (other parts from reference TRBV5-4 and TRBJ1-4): ETGVTQSPTHLIKTRGQQVTLRCSSQSGHNTVSWYQQALGQGPQFIFQYYREEENGRGNFPPRFSGLQFPNYSSELNVNALELDDSALYLCASSLAFGANEKLFFGSGTQLSVL.

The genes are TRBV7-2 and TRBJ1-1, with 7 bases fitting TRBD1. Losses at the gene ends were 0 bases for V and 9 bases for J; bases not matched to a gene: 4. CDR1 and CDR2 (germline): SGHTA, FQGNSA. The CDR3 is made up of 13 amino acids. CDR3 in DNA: TGTGCCAGCAGCTTAGCCAGGGGGGGACAAGCTTTCTTT. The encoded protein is CASSLARGGQAFF.

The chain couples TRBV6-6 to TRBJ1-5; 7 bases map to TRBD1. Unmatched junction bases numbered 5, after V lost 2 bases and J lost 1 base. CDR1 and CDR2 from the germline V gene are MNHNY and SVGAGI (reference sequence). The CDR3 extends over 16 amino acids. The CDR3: CASSYRGLTSNQPQHF. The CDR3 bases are TGTGCCAGCAGTTACAGGGGGCTGACGAGCAATCAGCCCCAGCATTTT.

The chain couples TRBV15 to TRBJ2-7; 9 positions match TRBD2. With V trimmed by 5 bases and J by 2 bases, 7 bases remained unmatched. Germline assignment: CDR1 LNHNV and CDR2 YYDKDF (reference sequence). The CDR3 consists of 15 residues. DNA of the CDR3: TGTGCCACCAGCCTATTAGCGGGAGCTCCCTACGAGCAGTACTTC. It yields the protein CATSLLAGAPYEQYF. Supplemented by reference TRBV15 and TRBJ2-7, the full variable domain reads DAMVIQNPRYQVTQFGKPVTLSCSQTLNHNVMYWYQQKSSQAPKLLFHYYDKDFNNEADTPDNFQSRRPNTSFCFLDIRSPGLGDTAMYLCATSLLAGAPYEQYFGPGTRLTVT.

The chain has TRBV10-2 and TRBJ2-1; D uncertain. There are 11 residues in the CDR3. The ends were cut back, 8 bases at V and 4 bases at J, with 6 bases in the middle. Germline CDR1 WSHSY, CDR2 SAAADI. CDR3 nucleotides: TGCGCCAGCCGAAGTTACAATGAGCAGTTCTTC. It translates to CASRSYNEQFF.

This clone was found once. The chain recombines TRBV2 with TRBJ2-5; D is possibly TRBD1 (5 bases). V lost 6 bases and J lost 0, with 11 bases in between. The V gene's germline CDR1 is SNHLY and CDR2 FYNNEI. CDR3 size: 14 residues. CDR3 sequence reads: CASRERTNQETQYF. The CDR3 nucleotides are TGTGCCAGCAGGGAACGGACAAACCAAGAGACCCAGTACTTC. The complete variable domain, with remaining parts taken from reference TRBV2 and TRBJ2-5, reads EPEVTQTPSHQVTQMGQEVILRCVPISNHLYFYWYRQILGQKVEFLVSFYNNEISEKSEIFDDQFSVERPDGSNFTLKIRSTKLEDSAMYFCASRERTNQETQYFGPGTRLLVL.

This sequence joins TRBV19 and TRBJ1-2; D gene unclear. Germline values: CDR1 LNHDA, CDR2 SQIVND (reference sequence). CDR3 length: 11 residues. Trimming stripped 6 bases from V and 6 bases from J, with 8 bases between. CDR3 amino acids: CASRTGNGYTF. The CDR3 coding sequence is TGTGCCAGTAGGACGGGTAATGGCTACACCTTC.